Shown below are 28 T cell receptor beta chains from a single sample sequenced in a study of blood T cell repertoires in COVID-19. TCRdb keeps only in-frame clones here, not all; method: immunoSEQ multiplex PCR. The repertoire holds about 120,000 clones, with 90% as singletons. The sequenced sample consisted of peripheral blood. The origin of the receptors is a human donor with active COVID-19. The donor label of this sample is uncertain.

CDR3 in amino acids: CASSQDGLAGKETQYF. CDR3 in DNA: TGTGCCAGCAGCCAAGATGGACTAGCGGGGAAAGAGACCCAGTACTTC. The genes are TRBV3-1 (or the pseudogene TRBV3-2) and TRBJ2-5; 12 bases map to TRBD2. This CDR3 is 16 amino acids long. From germline, CDR1 is LGHDT and CDR2 YNNKEL (reference sequence). The V segment lost 0 bases and the J segment 3 bases; nucleotides outside the gene matches: 2.

This clone was seen just once. This rearrangement joins TRBV5-4 to TRBJ2-5, with 7 positions matching TRBD2. The V gene's germline CDR1 is SGHNT and CDR2 YYREEE (reference sequence). CDR3 length: 15 residues. The ends lost 1 base at V and 1 base at J; junction bases unmatched: 4. The CDR3 DNA reads TGTGCCAGCAGCTTGACGGGGGGTCTCCAAGAGACCCAGTACTTC. Residues: CASSLTGGLQETQYF.

The V call is TRBV6-5, the J call TRBJ1-1, with D possibly matching TRBD1 (6 bases). The germline V gene encodes CDR1 MNHEY and CDR2 SVGAGI. The V gene lost 10 bases and the J gene lost 0 bases, with 12 bases spanning the gap. The CDR3 loop spans 13 amino acids. The CDR3 loop reads CAIRGQMNTEAFF. In nucleotides, the CDR3 is TGTGCCATCCGAGGACAGATGAACACTGAAGCTTTCTTT.

This clone has more than one count but fewer than ten. The rearrangement joins TRBV2 to TRBJ2-1, with 7 nucleotides matching TRBD2. The CDR3 extends over 14 amino acids. Unmatched junction bases numbered 8, after V lost 5 bases and J lost 7 bases. Germline loops: CDR1 SNHLY, CDR2 FYNNEI. The CDR3 DNA reads TGTGCCAGCAGTACGGGGGGTTCGTGGAATGAGCAGTTCTTC. Translation: CASSTGGSWNEQFF.

For this clone: Mismatch with germline at one junction end may stem from a read error. This sequence joins TRBV7-7 and TRBJ2-5, with 9 nucleotides matching TRBD2. CDR1 SSHAT and CDR2 FNYEAQ come from the germline V gene (reference sequence). The CDR3 has 15 amino acids. CDR3 bases: TGTGCTAGCAGCTTGAGCGGGGGGCTCCAAGAGACCCAGTACTTC. This codes for CASSLSGGLQETQYF.

The chain employs TRBV19 and TRBJ1-5, with D perhaps TRBD1 (6 bases). V lost 6 bases, J lost 1 base, and 13 bases lay in between. Germline CDR1 and CDR2: LNHDA and SQIVND (reference sequence). This CDR3 region has 15 residues. In DNA form, the CDR3 reads TGTGCCAGTAGAACACAGGGTGTCAGCAATCAGCCCCAGCATTTT. It yields the protein CASRTQGVSNQPQHF. Together with reference TRBV19 and TRBJ1-5, the CDR3 gives the full variable domain: DGGITQSPKYLFRKEGQNVTLSCEQNLNHDAMYWYRQDPGQGLRLIYYSQIVNDFQKGDIAEGYSVSREKKESFPLTVTSAQKNPTAFYLCASRTQGVSNQPQHFGDGTRLSIL.

This clone was recorded once. The rearrangement joins TRBV21-1 to TRBJ1-2; the table's D call of TRBD1 was not tested on the DNA. TRBV21-1 is a pseudogene. The CDR3 has 15 residues. The CDR3 region is CASSKEETGRYGYTF. DNA of the CDR3: TGTGCCAGCAGCAAAGAGGAGACAGGTCGCTATGGCTACACCTTC.

This chain connects TRBV6-2 or TRBV6-3 to TRBJ2-7; no definite D call. Germline CDR1 and CDR2: MNHEY and SVGEGT. The CDR3 is made up of 11 amino acids. Trimming left V 2 bases short and J 6 bases short, with 5 bases between. In nucleotides, the CDR3 is TGTGCCAGCAGTTACATCCGCGAGCAGTACTTC. It specifies CASSYIREQYF.

The chain couples TRBV7-2 to TRBJ1-2, with D tentatively TRBD1 (5 bases). The V gene's germline CDR1 is SGHTA and CDR2 FQGNSA. The CDR3 is 13 residues long. With 1 base removed from V and 8 bases from J, the gap between germline ends came to 11 bases. The CDR3 DNA reads TGTGCCAGCAGCTTAGGCGGGGGACGGGGCTACACCTTC. It yields the protein CASSLGGGRGYTF.

The chain joins TRBV7-2 to TRBJ1-5; possible D gene TRBD1, 6 bases. The germline CDR1 and CDR2 sequences are SGHTA and FQGNSA. V lost 1 base and J lost 0, with 10 bases in between. CDR3 length equals 16 residues. CDR3 in DNA: TGTGCCAGCAGCTTAGGCGGACAGTATAGCAATCAGCCCCAGCATTTT. This translates into CASSLGGQYSNQPQHF.

The sample holds one count of this clone. The chain combines TRBV6-6 with TRBJ2-2; a weak D match, TRBD2 (6 bases). The CDR3 has 12 residues. Germline V gene lookup returns CDR1 MNHNY and CDR2 SVGAGI (reference sequence). Trimming removed 8 bases from V and 7 bases from J, with 11 bases in between. DNA for the CDR3: TGTGCCAGCGCGGGAACGGACGGGGAGCTGTTTTTT. The encoded protein is CASAGTDGELFF.

This rearrangement joins TRBV28 to TRBJ1-5; no definite D call. Germline CDR1 reads MDHEN; CDR2 reads SYDVKM. The CDR3 extends over 15 amino acids. The germline V and J ends were trimmed by 3 bases and 1 base, with 10 bases remaining between them. For the CDR3, the DNA is TGTGCCAGCAGTTTTAGTGGGCTGAGCAATCAGCCCCAGCATTTT. It specifies CASSFSGLSNQPQHF.

The CDR3 coding sequence is TGTGCCAGCAGCCCCCGGACAGCGCAGGGGGAGACCCAGTACTTC. Translation: CASSPRTAQGETQYF. The chain joins TRBV5-4 to TRBJ2-5; D is perhaps TRBD1 (6 bases). Trimming removed 4 bases at V and 5 bases at J, with 18 bases between. This CDR3 has 15 amino acids. Per germline, CDR1 SGHNT and CDR2 YYREEE (reference sequence).

V usage is TRBV9 and J usage is TRBJ2-1; a possible D gene is TRBD1 (6 bases). V was clipped by 3 bases and J by 8 bases, with 18 bases between them. Germline CDR1 SGDLS, CDR2 YYNGEE. This CDR3 has 15 residues. The CDR3 coding sequence is TGTGCCAGCAGCGCCGGGGACACCGTACTAGATGAGCAGTTCTTC. It codes for CASSAGDTVLDEQFF.

The chain recombines TRBV2 with TRBJ2-7, with 9 nucleotides matching TRBD1. Germline assignment: CDR1 SNHLY and CDR2 FYNNEI. Germline trimming cut 6 bases from V and 3 bases from J; bases unmatched to any gene: 6. The CDR3 consists of 14 residues. CDR3: CASRPGQGGYEQYF. The CDR3 DNA reads TGTGCCAGCAGGCCGGGACAGGGAGGCTACGAGCAGTACTTC.

The V call is TRBV28, the J call TRBJ2-7, with TRBD1 identical over 9 bases. V trimming: 8 bases; J trimming: 2 bases; junction bases outside the gene matches: 16. Germline values: CDR1 MDHEN, CDR2 SYDVKM. The CDR3 totals 17 residues. This chain's CDR3 is CASGRPGQGFVTYEQYF. CDR3 bases: TGTGCCAGCGGAAGGCCGGGACAGGGATTTGTCACCTACGAGCAGTACTTC.

The J gene is TRBJ2-7, the V gene TRBV18, with D perhaps matching TRBD1 (5 bases). The V and J ends lost 3 bases and 2 bases respectively, with 11 bases between them. Germline CDR1 KGHSH, CDR2 LQKENI. The CDR3 is 14 amino acids. This CDR3 reads CASSPTQTAYEQYF. The CDR3 DNA reads as TGTGCCAGCTCACCCACGCAGACAGCCTACGAGCAGTACTTC.

This chain uses TRBV5-1 with TRBJ1-2, with 7 bases identical to TRBD1. The CDR3 length is 16 residues. V was pared by 4 bases and J by 1 base, with 10 bases of the junction left unmatched. Germline CDR1 reads SGHRS; CDR2 reads YFSETQ. The CDR3 here is CASSPTGTEFNYGYTF. CDR3 in DNA: TGCGCCAGCAGCCCAACCGGGACAGAATTTAACTATGGCTACACCTTC.

The chain is built from TRBV9 and TRBJ2-7; 8 bases are a match to TRBD1. The junction had 8 bases not matched to a gene; V was cut back by 6 bases and J by 6 bases. CDR1 and CDR2 (germline): SGDLS, YYNGEE. The CDR3 sequence is 13 residues long. The CDR3: CASKPPGGSEQYF. Written as DNA, the CDR3 is TGTGCCAGCAAACCACCAGGGGGCTCCGAGCAGTACTTC.

This chain connects TRBV7-2 to TRBJ1-6, with D possibly TRBD1 on 6 matching bases. The length of the CDR3 is 15 residues. Germline values: CDR1 SGHTA, CDR2 FQGNSA. V lost 4 bases and J 5 bases, leaving 12 bases between the germline ends. The CDR3 sequence: CASSYHRVDNSPLHF. CDR3 nucleotide sequence: TGTGCCAGCAGCTATCACAGGGTGGATAATTCACCCCTCCACTTT. The full variable domain, its missing parts supplied by reference TRBV7-2 and TRBJ1-6, is GAGVSQSPSNKVTEKGKDVELRCDPISGHTALYWYRQSLGQGLEFLIYFQGNSAPDKSGLPSDRFSAERTGGSVSTLTIQRTQQEDSAVYLCASSYHRVDNSPLHFGNGTRLTVT.

This chain joins TRBV19 and TRBJ2-3; no firm D call. CDR1 is LNHDA, CDR2 SQIVND, per germline (reference sequence). The V and J ends lost 2 bases and 7 bases respectively, with 16 bases between them. The CDR3 is 15 residues long. CDR3 residues: CASSILAVRPNTQYF. CDR3 DNA: TGTGCCAGTAGTATACTTGCGGTCCGACCAAATACGCAGTATTTT.

The CDR3 here is CATRDRKNTEAFF. CDR3 DNA: TGTGCCACCCGGGACAGGAAGAACACTGAAGCTTTCTTT. The V and J genes are TRBV19 and TRBJ1-1, with TRBD1 matching over 8 bases. The germline CDR1 and CDR2 sequences are LNHDA and SQIVND (reference sequence). V lost 10 bases, J lost 1 base, and 5 bases stayed unmatched. This CDR3 has 13 amino acids.

J is TRBJ2-1 and V is TRBV29-1; 7 bases are a match to TRBD1. The CDR3 loop spans 16 amino acids. CDR1 SQVTM and CDR2 ANQGSEA come from the germline V gene. Trimming removed 5 bases from V and 4 bases from J; junction bases left unmatched: 14. The CDR3 loop is CSVNLQGLLEYNEQFF. The CDR3 DNA follows: TGCAGCGTTAACCTACAGGGGCTACTGGAGTACAATGAGCAGTTCTTC.

The chain links TRBV7-2 to TRBJ2-3; D not certain. The CDR3 totals 14 residues. Per the germline V gene, CDR1 is SGHTA and CDR2 is FQGNSA. Trimming removed 1 base from V and 2 bases from J, with 7 bases in between. CDR3 loop: CASSLVGHTDTQYF. The CDR3 nucleotides are TGTGCCAGCAGCTTAGTGGGCCACACAGATACGCAGTATTTT.

This clone was seen at least ten times. This chain connects TRBV28 to TRBJ2-2; 7 positions agree with TRBD2. Germline V CDR1 and CDR2: MDHEN, SYDVKM. The trim removed 6 bases at V and 7 bases at J, leaving 8 bases unmatched. This CDR3 region has 14 residues. The CDR3 reads CASRPAGVGGELFF. DNA for the CDR3: TGTGCCAGCAGGCCCGCGGGGGTCGGCGGGGAGCTGTTTTTT.

The chain is built from TRBV25-1 and TRBJ2-2; 11 bases are a match to TRBD1. The CDR3 contains 14 residues. Germline V gene sequence: CDR1 MGHDK, CDR2 SYGVNS. V dropped 4 bases and J dropped 6; count of bases not matched to a gene: 1. Here the CDR3 reads CASSGTGGPGELFF. CDR3 coding DNA: TGTGCCAGCAGTGGGACAGGGGGCCCCGGGGAGCTGTTTTTT.

The V call is TRBV6-2 or TRBV6-3, the J call TRBJ2-4, with unresolved D. Germline V gene data show CDR1 as MNHEY and CDR2 as SVGEGT. The V gene lost 5 bases and the J gene lost 6 bases, with 8 bases spanning the gap. The CDR3 contains 12 residues. CDR3 region: CASSVRRNIQYF. Here the CDR3 DNA reads TGTGCCAGCAGTGTGCGGCGAAACATTCAGTACTTC.

The table lists this clone with a few counts. The chain couples TRBV7-2 to TRBJ2-4; 14 bases are a match to TRBD2. CDR3 length equals 19 residues. Germline V lookup: CDR1 SGHTA, CDR2 FQGNSA. V lost 4 bases to trimming and J lost 2 bases; unmatched junction nucleotides: 10. CDR3 protein: CASSSPGGLAGVPKNIQYF. CDR3 nucleotides: TGTGCCAGCAGCTCCCCCGGGGGACTAGCGGGGGTACCCAAAAACATTCAGTACTTC.